The clone carrying this T cell receptor beta chain was observed a few times. Its matching antigen is unknown. The V gene lost 3 bases and the J gene lost 5 bases, with 10 bases spanning the gap. This CDR3 has 13 amino acids. Germline-derived CDR1 and CDR2 are SNHLY and FYNNEI. Time point in this sample: blood 4 weeks post-SBRT, at nephrectomy. The sample's treatment: 15 Gy SBRT to primary tumor, nephrectomy 4 weeks later. Data came from immunoSEQ multiplex PCR; TCRdb stores just in-frame clones and leaves some out. The sample records approximately 83,000 clones, around four fifths being singletons. This entry comes from a study of radiation and T cells in renal cell carcinoma. Study-wide findings and caveats: Top tumor clonotypes rose in blood 2 weeks post-radiation, then contracted. Baseline intratumoral clonotype presence is unknown without pretreatment biopsies.

This chain joins TRBV2 and TRBJ1-1, with a weak D call TRBD1 (5 bases). The sequence was obtained from a man aged 50 to 59 with renal cell carcinoma. The source material was blood, sampled from a patient whose treatment included radiotherapy and nephrectomy. The DNA of the CDR3 is TGTGCCAGCAGTGATGGGACCGGGACTGAAGCTTTCTTT. As protein: CASSDGTGTEAFF.